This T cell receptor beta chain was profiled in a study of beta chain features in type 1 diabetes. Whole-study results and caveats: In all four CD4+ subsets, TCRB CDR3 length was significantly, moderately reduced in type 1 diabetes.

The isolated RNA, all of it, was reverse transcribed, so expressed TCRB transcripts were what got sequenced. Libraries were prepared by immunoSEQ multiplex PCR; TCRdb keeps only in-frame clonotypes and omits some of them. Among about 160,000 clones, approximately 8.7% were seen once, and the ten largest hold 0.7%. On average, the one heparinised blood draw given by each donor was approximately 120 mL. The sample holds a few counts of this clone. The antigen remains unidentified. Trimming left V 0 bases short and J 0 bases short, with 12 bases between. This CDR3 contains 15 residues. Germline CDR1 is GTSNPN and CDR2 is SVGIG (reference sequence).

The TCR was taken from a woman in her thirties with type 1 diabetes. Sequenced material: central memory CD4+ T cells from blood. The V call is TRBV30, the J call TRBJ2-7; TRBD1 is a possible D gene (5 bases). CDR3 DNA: TGTGCCTGGAGTGTCAGATGGACAAACTCCTACGAGCAGTACTTC. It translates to CAWSVRWTNSYEQYF.